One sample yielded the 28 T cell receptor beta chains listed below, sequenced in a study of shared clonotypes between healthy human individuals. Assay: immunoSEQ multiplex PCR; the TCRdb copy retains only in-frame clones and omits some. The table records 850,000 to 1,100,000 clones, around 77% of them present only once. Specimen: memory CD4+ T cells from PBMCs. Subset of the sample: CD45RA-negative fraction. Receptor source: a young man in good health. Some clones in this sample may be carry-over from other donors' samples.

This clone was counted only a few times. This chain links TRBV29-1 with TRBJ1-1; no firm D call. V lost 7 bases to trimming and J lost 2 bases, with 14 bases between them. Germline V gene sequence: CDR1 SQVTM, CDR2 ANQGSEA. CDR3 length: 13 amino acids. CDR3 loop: CSGRREPNTEAFF. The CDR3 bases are TGCAGCGGTCGCCGGGAGCCAAACACTGAAGCTTTCTTT. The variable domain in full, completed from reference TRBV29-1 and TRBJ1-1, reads SAVISQKPSRDICQRGTSLTIQCQVDSQVTMMFWYRQQPGQSLTLIATANQGSEATYESGFVIDKFPISRPNLTFSTLTVSNMSPEDSSIYLCSGRREPNTEAFFGQGTRLTVV.

The CDR3 reads CASSVGLAGGRSPGELFF. In DNA form, the CDR3 reads TGTGCCAGCAGCGTAGGTCTAGCGGGGGGCAGAAGTCCCGGGGAGCTGTTTTTT. This rearrangement joins TRBV9 to TRBJ2-2, with 11 positions matching TRBD2. V was pared by 0 bases and J by 6 bases, with 10 bases of the junction left unmatched. The CDR3 consists of 18 residues. The germline V gene has CDR1 SGDLS and CDR2 YYNGEE.

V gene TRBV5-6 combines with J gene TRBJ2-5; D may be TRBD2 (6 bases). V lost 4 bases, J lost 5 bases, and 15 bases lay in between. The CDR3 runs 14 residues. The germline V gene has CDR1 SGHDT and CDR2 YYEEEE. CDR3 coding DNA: TGTGCCAGCAGCCTTGGGACCCGGGGGGAGACCCAGTACTTC. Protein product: CASSLGTRGETQYF.

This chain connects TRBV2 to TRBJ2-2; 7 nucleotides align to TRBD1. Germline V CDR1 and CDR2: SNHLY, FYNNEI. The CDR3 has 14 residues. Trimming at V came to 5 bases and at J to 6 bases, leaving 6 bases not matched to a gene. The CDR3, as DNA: TGTGCCAGCAGTTCACAGGGGCGCGCCGGGGAGCTGTTTTTT. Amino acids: CASSSQGRAGELFF.

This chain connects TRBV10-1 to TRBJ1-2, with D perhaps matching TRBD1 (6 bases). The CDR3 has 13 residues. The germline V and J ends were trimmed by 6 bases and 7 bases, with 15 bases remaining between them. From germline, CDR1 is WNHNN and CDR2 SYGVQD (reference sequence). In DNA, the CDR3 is TGCGCCAGCAGGGACAGCAGCGGGTGTGGCTACACCTTC. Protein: CASRDSSGCGYTF.

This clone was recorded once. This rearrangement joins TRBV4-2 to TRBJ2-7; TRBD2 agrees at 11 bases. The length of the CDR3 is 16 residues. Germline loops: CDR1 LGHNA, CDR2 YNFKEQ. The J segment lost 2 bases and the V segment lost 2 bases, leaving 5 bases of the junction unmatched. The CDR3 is CASSQYGTSGAYEQYF. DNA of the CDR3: TGTGCCAGCAGCCAATATGGGACTAGCGGAGCCTACGAGCAGTACTTC.

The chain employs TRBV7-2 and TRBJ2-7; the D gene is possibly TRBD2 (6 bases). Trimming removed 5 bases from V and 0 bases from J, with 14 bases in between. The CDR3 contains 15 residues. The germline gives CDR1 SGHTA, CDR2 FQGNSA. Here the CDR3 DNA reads TGTGCCAGCAGCCTTTCTGTCGGGAGCTCCTACGAGCAGTACTTC. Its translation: CASSLSVGSSYEQYF.

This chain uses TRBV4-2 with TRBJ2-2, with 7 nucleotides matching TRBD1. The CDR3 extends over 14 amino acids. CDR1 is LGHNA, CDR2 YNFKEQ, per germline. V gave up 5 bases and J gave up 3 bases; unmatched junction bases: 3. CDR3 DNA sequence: TGTGCCAGCAGCGGGGACAGCTACACCGGGGAGCTGTTTTTT. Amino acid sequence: CASSGDSYTGELFF.

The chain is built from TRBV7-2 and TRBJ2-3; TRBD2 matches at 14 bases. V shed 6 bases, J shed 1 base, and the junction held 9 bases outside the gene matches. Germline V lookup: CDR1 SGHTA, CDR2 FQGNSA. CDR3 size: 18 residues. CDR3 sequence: CASRVSGTSGSRTDTQYF. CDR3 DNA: TGTGCCAGCAGAGTCTCCGGGACTAGCGGGAGCCGCACAGATACGCAGTATTTT.

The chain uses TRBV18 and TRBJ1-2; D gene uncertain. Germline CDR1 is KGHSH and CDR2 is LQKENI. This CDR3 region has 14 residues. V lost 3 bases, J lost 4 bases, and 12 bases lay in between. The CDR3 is CASSPSDDAYGYTF. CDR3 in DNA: TGTGCCAGCTCACCTTCCGACGACGCCTATGGCTACACCTTC.

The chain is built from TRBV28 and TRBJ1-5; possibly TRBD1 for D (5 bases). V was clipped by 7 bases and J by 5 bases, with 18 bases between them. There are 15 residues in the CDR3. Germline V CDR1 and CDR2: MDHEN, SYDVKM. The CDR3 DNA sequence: TGTGCCAGCACAAATAGCGGTTCGGGGGATCAGCCCCAGCATTTT. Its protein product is CASTNSGSGDQPQHF. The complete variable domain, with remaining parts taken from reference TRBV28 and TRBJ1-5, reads DVKVTQSSRYLVKRTGEKVFLECVQDMDHENMFWYRQDPGLGLRLIYFSYDVKMKEKGDIPEGYSVSREKKERFSLILESASTNQTSMYLCASTNSGSGDQPQHFGDGTRLSIL.

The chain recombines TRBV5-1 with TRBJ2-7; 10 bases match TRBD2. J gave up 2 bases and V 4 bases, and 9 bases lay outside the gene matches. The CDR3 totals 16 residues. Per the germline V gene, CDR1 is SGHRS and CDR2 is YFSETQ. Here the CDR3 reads CASSPQGTSVTYEQYF. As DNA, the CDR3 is TGCGCCAGCAGCCCCCAGGGGACTAGCGTCACCTACGAGCAGTACTTC.

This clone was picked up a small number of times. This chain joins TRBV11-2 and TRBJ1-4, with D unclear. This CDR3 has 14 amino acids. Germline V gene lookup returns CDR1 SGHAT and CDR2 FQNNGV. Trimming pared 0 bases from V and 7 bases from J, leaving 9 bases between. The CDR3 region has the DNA TGTGCCAGCAGCTTAGAGCCCGCACGTGAAAAACTGTTTTTT. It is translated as CASSLEPAREKLFF.

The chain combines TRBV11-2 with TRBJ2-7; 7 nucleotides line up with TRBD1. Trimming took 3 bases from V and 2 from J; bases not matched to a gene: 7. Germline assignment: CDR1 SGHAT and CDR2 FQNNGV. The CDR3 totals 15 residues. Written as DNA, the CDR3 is TGTGCCAGCAGCTTTGGACAGGCTAGCACCTACGAGCAGTACTTC. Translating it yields CASSFGQASTYEQYF.

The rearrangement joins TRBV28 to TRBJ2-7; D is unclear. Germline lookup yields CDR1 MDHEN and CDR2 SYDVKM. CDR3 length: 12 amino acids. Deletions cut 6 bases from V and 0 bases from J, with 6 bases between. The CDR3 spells CASRSSSYEQYF. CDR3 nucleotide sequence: TGTGCCAGCAGATCGAGCTCCTACGAGCAGTACTTC.

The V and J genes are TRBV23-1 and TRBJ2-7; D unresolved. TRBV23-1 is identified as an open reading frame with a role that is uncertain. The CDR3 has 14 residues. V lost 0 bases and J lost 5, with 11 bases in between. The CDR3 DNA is TGCGCCAGCAGTCAATCCTACGACGGAGACGAGCAGTACTTC. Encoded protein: CASSQSYDGDEQYF.

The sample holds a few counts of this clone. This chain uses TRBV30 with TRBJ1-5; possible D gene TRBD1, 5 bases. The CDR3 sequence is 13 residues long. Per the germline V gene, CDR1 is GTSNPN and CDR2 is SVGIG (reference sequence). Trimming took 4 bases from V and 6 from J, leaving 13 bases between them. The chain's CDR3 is CAWTEGAGQPQHF. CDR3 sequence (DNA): TGTGCCTGGACCGAAGGGGCTGGTCAGCCCCAGCATTTT.

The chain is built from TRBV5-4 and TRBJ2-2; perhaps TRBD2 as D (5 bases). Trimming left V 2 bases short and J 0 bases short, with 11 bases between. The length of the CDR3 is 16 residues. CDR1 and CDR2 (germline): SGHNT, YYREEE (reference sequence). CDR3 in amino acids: CASSFLRTSNTGELFF. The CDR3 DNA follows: TGTGCCAGCAGCTTTCTTAGGACTTCGAACACCGGGGAGCTGTTTTTT.

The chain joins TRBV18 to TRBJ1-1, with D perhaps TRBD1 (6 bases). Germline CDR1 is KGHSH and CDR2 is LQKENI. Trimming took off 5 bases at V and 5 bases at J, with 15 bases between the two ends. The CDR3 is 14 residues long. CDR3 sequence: CASSGGRAGTEAFF. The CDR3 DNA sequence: TGTGCCAGCTCAGGGGGGCGGGCCGGTACTGAAGCTTTCTTT.

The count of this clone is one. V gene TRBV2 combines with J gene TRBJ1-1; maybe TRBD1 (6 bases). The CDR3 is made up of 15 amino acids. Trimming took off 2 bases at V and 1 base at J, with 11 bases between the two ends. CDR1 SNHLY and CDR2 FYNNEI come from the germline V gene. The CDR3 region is CASSELTGRNTEAFF. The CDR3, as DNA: TGTGCCAGCAGTGAATTAACAGGGAGGAACACTGAAGCTTTCTTT.

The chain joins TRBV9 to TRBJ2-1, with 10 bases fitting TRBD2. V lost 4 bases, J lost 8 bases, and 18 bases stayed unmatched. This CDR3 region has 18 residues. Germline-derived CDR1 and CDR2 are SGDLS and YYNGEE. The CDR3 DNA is TGTGCCAGCAGCCCCCCCCCGGGTAGCGGGAGGAGCCCCCATGAGCAGTTCTTC. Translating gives CASSPPPGSGRSPHEQFF. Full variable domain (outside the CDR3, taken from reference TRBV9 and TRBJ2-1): DSGVTQTPKHLITATGQRVTLRCSPRSGDLSVYWYQQSLDQGLQFLIQYYNGEERAKGNILERFSAQQFPDLHSELNLSSLELGDSALYFCASSPPPGSGRSPHEQFFGPGTRLTVL.

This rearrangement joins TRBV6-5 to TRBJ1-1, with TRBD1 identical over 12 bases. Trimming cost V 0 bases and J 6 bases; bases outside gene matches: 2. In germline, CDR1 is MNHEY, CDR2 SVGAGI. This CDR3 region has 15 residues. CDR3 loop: CASSYSGTGGSEAFF. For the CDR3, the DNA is TGTGCCAGCAGTTACTCGGGGACAGGGGGCTCTGAAGCTTTCTTT.

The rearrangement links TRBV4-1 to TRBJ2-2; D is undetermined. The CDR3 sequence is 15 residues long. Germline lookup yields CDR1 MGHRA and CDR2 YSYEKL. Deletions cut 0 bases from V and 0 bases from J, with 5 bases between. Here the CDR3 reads CASSQEWANTGELFF. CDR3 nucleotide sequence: TGCGCCAGCAGCCAAGAATGGGCGAACACCGGGGAGCTGTTTTTT.

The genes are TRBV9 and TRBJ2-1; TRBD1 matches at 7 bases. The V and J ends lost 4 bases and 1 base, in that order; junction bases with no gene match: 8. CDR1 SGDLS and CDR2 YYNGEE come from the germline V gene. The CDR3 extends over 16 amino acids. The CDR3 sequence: CASSPQTGRSYNEQFF. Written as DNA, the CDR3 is TGTGCCAGCAGCCCACAGACAGGGCGTTCCTACAATGAGCAGTTCTTC.

The CDR3 coding sequence is TGTGCCAGCAGCCCCAGCGGGAGGGCGGGCAATGAGCAGTTCTTC. Translating it yields CASSPSGRAGNEQFF. The chain combines TRBV21-1 with TRBJ2-1; the table calls TRBD2, which could not be checked here. TRBV21-1 is described as a pseudogene. This CDR3 is 15 amino acids long.

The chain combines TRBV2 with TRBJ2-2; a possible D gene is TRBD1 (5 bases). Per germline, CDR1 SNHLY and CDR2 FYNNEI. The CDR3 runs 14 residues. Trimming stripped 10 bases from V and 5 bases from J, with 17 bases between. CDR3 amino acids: CATDATAHTGELFF. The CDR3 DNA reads TGTGCCACCGATGCGACAGCGCATACCGGGGAGCTGTTTTTT.

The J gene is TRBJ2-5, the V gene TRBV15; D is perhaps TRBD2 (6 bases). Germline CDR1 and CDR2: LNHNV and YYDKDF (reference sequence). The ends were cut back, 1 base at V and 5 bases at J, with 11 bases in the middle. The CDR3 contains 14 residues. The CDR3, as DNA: TGTGCCACCAGCAGAGGGGCCAGCGGGGAGACCCAGTACTTC. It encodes CATSRGASGETQYF. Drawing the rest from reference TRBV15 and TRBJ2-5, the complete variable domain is DAMVIQNPRYQVTQFGKPVTLSCSQTLNHNVMYWYQQKSSQAPKLLFHYYDKDFNNEADTPDNFQSRRPNTSFCFLDIRSPGLGDTAMYLCATSRGASGETQYFGPGTRLLVL.

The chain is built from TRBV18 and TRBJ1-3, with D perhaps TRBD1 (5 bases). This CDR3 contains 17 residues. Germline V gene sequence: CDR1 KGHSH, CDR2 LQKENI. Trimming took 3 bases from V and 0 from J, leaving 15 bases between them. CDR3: CASSPRGSQSSGNTIYF. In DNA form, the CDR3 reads TGTGCCAGCTCACCCCGGGGCAGCCAGAGCTCTGGAAACACCATATATTTT.